These 23 T cell receptor beta chains originate from one sample sequenced in a study of radiotherapy plus CTLA-4 blockade in lung cancer. The method was immunoSEQ multiplex PCR; TCRdb's version includes in-frame clones alone and lacks a portion of them. In the table there are about 59,000 clones, just under 85% of which are singletons. The sequencing used peripheral blood, collected from a patient treated with radiotherapy plus ipilimumab. The receptor set was obtained from a human donor with non-small cell lung cancer whose response to radiotherapy plus ipilimumab could not be evaluated.

The V gene is TRBV28, the J gene TRBJ1-2, with 10 bases aligning to TRBD1. The CDR3 length is 20 residues. From germline, CDR1 is MDHEN and CDR2 SYDVKM. V shed 6 bases and J 5 bases; nucleotides not matched to a gene: 24. CDR3 amino acids: CASSAGTGAFLPFRTYGYTF. The CDR3 DNA sequence: TGTGCCAGCAGCGCCGGGACAGGGGCTTTTCTGCCTTTTCGAACATATGGCTACACCTTC.

The chain recombines TRBV15 with TRBJ2-1, with TRBD1 matching 7 bases. The CDR3 loop spans 14 amino acids. V lost 3 bases to trimming and J lost 4 bases; unmatched junction nucleotides: 3. Germline loops: CDR1 LNHNV, CDR2 YYDKDF (reference sequence). In DNA form, the CDR3 reads TGTGCCACCAGCAGGGGACAGTGGTACAATGAGCAGTTCTTC. Residues: CATSRGQWYNEQFF.

The chain joins TRBV5-6 to TRBJ1-2; D is perhaps TRBD1 (6 bases). V was trimmed by 0 bases and J by 2 bases, leaving 14 bases between them. The CDR3 covers 16 residues. CDR1 SGHDT and CDR2 YYEEEE come from the germline V gene. CDR3 amino acids: CASSLVGGGRNYGYTF. The CDR3 coding sequence is TGTGCCAGCAGCTTGGTTGGCGGGGGGCGAAACTATGGCTACACCTTC.

This clone came up a few times. The DNA of the CDR3 is TGTGCCTGGACTGGGACAGAGTATGGCTACACCTTC. Protein product: CAWTGTEYGYTF. The V gene is TRBV30, the J gene TRBJ1-2; 7 bases match TRBD1. The germline gives CDR1 GTSNPN, CDR2 SVGIG (reference sequence). This CDR3 contains 12 residues. The V segment lost 4 bases and the J segment 5 bases; nucleotides outside the gene matches: 4.

This CDR3 is CVTSRDTEAFF. In nucleotides, the CDR3 is TGCGTGACCTCGAGGGACACTGAAGCTTTCTTT. The gene calls are TRBV20-1 and TRBJ1-1; D call uncertain. The CDR3 loop spans 11 amino acids. The germline V gene encodes CDR1 DFQATT and CDR2 SNEGSKA (reference sequence).

This chain joins TRBV7-9 and TRBJ1-2; D perhaps matches TRBD1 (6 bases). This CDR3 is built from 13 residues. Germline loops: CDR1 SEHNR, CDR2 FQNEAQ (reference sequence). V lost 4 bases and J 5 bases, leaving 11 bases between the germline ends. The DNA of the CDR3 is TGTGCCAGCAGCTCGGACAGTGGTTATGGCTACACCTTC. It is translated as CASSSDSGYGYTF.

CDR3 amino acids: CASSRRQGYTDTQYF. For the CDR3, the DNA is TGTGCCAGCAGCCGCCGACAGGGGTACACAGATACGCAGTATTTT. The chain links TRBV14 to TRBJ2-3, with TRBD1 matching 8 bases. The CDR3 spans 15 residues. Germline V gene sequence: CDR1 SGHDN, CDR2 FVKESK. Unmatched junction bases numbered 5, after V lost 4 bases and J lost 2 bases.

This sequence joins TRBV7-6 and TRBJ2-1, with 14 nucleotides matching TRBD2. Per the germline V gene, CDR1 is SGHVS and CDR2 is FNYEAQ. V was clipped by 5 bases and J by 5 bases; unmatched bases: 8. This CDR3 is built from 17 residues. CDR3 DNA sequence: TGTGCCAGCAGCAGGGGACTAGCGGGAGTTAGGAACAATGAGCAGTTCTTC. It yields the protein CASSRGLAGVRNNEQFF.

This clone appeared once. The chain joins TRBV4-1 to TRBJ2-1, with 8 bases that match TRBD2. The junction had 10 bases not matched to a gene; V was cut back by 5 bases and J by 4 bases. The germline CDR1 and CDR2 sequences are MGHRA and YSYEKL. The length of the CDR3 is 16 residues. CDR3 amino acids: CASSYPGTRAYNEQFF. In DNA, the CDR3 is TGCGCCAGCAGCTACCCCGGGACTAGGGCATACAATGAGCAGTTCTTC.

This clone turned up a few times. J is TRBJ2-7 and V is TRBV4-1, with a tentative D call TRBD1 (6 bases). In germline, CDR1 is MGHRA, CDR2 YSYEKL. The CDR3 consists of 15 residues. With 1 base removed from V and 2 bases from J, the gap between germline ends came to 12 bases. CDR3 bases: TGCGCCAGCAGCCAAGGACAGGCCCCGGCCTACGAGCAGTACTTC. This translates into CASSQGQAPAYEQYF.

The chain has TRBV5-1 and TRBJ1-1; 7 nucleotides match TRBD1. The CDR3 is 16 amino acids. Trimming took 3 bases from V and 1 from J; bases not matched to a gene: 9. From germline, CDR1 is SGHRS and CDR2 YFSETQ. The CDR3: CASSSLIGGANTEAFF. CDR3 sequence (DNA): TGCGCCAGCAGCTCCTTAATAGGGGGCGCGAACACTGAAGCTTTCTTT. The whole variable domain, remainder taken from reference TRBV5-1 and TRBJ1-1, is KAGVTQTPRYLIKTRGQQVTLSCSPISGHRSVSWYQQTPGQGLQFLFEYFSETQRNKGNFPGRFSGRQFSNSRSEMNVSTLELGDSALYLCASSSLIGGANTEAFFGQGTRLTVV.

The genes are TRBV4-3 and TRBJ1-3, with 8 bases fitting TRBD1. CDR1 and CDR2 (germline): LGHNA, YSLEER. This CDR3 comprises 17 residues. V dropped 3 bases and J dropped 3; count of bases not matched to a gene: 10. The CDR3 sequence is CASSQENDRGRGNTIYF. Here the CDR3 DNA reads TGCGCCAGCAGCCAGGAAAACGACAGGGGTCGTGGAAACACCATATATTTT.

This clone was observed a handful of times. This chain connects TRBV25-1 to TRBJ1-1; D gene unclear. Trimming shortened V by 6 bases and J by 0 bases, and 5 bases separated the two germline ends. Germline CDR1 reads MGHDK; CDR2 reads SYGVNS. The CDR3 sequence is 12 residues long. The CDR3 region has the DNA TGTGCCAGCAGCCGCGTGAACACTGAAGCTTTCTTT. Translating gives CASSRVNTEAFF.

V gene TRBV7-9 combines with J gene TRBJ1-2, with 8 bases lining up with TRBD1. V dropped 4 bases and J dropped 4; count of bases not matched to a gene: 17. The CDR3 covers 18 residues. Germline CDR1 and CDR2: SEHNR and FQNEAQ (reference sequence). This CDR3 reads CASSSPLGQGELGYGYTF. The CDR3 region has the DNA TGTGCCAGCAGCTCCCCCCTCGGACAGGGCGAACTTGGCTATGGCTACACCTTC.

The chain employs TRBV27 and TRBJ2-1, with unresolved D. With 6 bases removed from V and 2 bases from J, the gap between germline ends came to 14 bases. Germline CDR1 reads MNHEY; CDR2 reads SMNVEV (reference sequence). The length of the CDR3 is 15 residues. The CDR3 nucleotides are TGTGCCAGCAGCCCCCCAGGAAAGCCCTACAATGAGCAGTTCTTC. Protein product: CASSPPGKPYNEQFF.

This chain connects TRBV7-2 to TRBJ2-2, with a weak D call TRBD1 (6 bases). Germline V CDR1 and CDR2: SGHTA, FQGNSA. V lost 5 bases and J 7 bases, leaving 20 bases between the germline ends. There are 16 residues in the CDR3. This CDR3 is CASSPGDLRLGGELFF. CDR3 bases: TGTGCCAGCAGCCCAGGGGACCTTCGCCTCGGCGGGGAGCTGTTTTTT. Looking up the rest from reference TRBV7-2 and TRBJ2-2 gives the full variable domain: GAGVSQSPSNKVTEKGKDVELRCDPISGHTALYWYRQSLGQGLEFLIYFQGNSAPDKSGLPSDRFSAERTGGSVSTLTIQRTQQEDSAVYLCASSPGDLRLGGELFFGEGSRLTVL.

The chain joins TRBV28 to TRBJ2-2, with 9 bases identical to TRBD2. This CDR3 region has 17 residues. V trimming: 6 bases; J trimming: 5 bases; junction bases outside the gene matches: 13. The germline gives CDR1 MDHEN, CDR2 SYDVKM. CDR3 residues: CASRLRGLSGGTGELFF. In DNA, the CDR3 is TGTGCCAGCAGGTTAAGGGGGCTCAGCGGGGGGACCGGGGAGCTGTTTTTT.

This chain's CDR3 is CASSLGGGPQNIQYF. As DNA, the CDR3 is TGCGCCAGCAGCCTGGGAGGGGGGCCTCAAAACATTCAGTACTTC. This chain joins TRBV4-3 and TRBJ2-4, with D possibly being TRBD2 (7 bases). Trimming pared 4 bases from V and 5 bases from J, leaving 15 bases between. The CDR3 consists of 15 residues. The V gene's germline CDR1 is LGHNA and CDR2 YSLEER.

The J gene is TRBJ2-7, the V gene TRBV7-9, with 7 bases that match TRBD1. This CDR3 has 12 amino acids. J was trimmed by 5 bases and V by 4 bases; bases with no gene match: 2. Germline lookup yields CDR1 SEHNR and CDR2 FQNEAQ (reference sequence). The CDR3 coding sequence is TGTGCCAGCAGCTCCACAGGGGACGAGCAGTACTTC. It encodes CASSSTGDEQYF.

V usage is TRBV11-3 and J usage is TRBJ2-3, with D unresolved. The germline gives CDR1 SGHNT, CDR2 YENEEA. This CDR3 contains 14 residues. The V end lost 1 base, the J end lost 6 bases, and 11 bases lay between the germline ends. CDR3 region: CASSLGVIGDTQYF. In DNA form, the CDR3 reads TGTGCCAGCAGCTTAGGGGTGATCGGGGATACGCAGTATTTT.

The chain couples TRBV5-1 to TRBJ2-2, with 7 positions matching TRBD2. The CDR3 is 15 residues long. Germline-derived CDR1 and CDR2 are SGHRS and YFSETQ. The junction had 1 base not matched to a gene; V was cut back by 0 bases and J by 2 bases. The CDR3 nucleotides read TGCGCCAGCAGCTTGGCTAGCGGAAACACCGGGGAGCTGTTTTTT. Its translation: CASSLASGNTGELFF.

The genes are TRBV5-3 and TRBJ1-5; D remains ambiguous. TRBV5-3 is filed as an ORF, its function uncertain. Deletions cut 3 bases from V and 6 bases from J, with 4 bases between. This CDR3 is built from 11 residues. The CDR3 protein is CARSSGQPQHF. In nucleotides, the CDR3 is TGTGCCAGAAGCTCGGGTCAGCCCCAGCATTTT.

The genes are TRBV29-1 and TRBJ2-5; 15 nucleotides line up with TRBD2. This CDR3 spans 14 amino acids. The germline gives CDR1 SQVTM, CDR2 ANQGSEA. V shed 3 bases, J shed 7 bases, and the junction held 3 bases outside the gene matches. The CDR3 protein is CSVDGTSGRRTQYF. The CDR3 region has the DNA TGCAGCGTTGACGGGACTAGCGGGAGGAGGACCCAGTACTTC.